The 11 T cell receptor beta chains below come from one sample, sequenced in a study of T cells in localized non-small cell lung cancer. Generated by immunoSEQ multiplex PCR, the TCRdb table keeps only in-frame clones and is missing some. The table shows around 83,000 clones, with over 80% occurring only once. Sequenced here: peripheral blood, sampled before any cancer treatment. All receptors derive from a man aged 35 to 69 with stage I squamous cell lung carcinoma.

The V and J genes are TRBV5-1 and TRBJ1-4; possible D gene TRBD1, 5 bases. The CDR3 sequence is 16 residues long. Trimming took 0 bases from V and 5 from J, leaving 14 bases between them. Germline V gene lookup returns CDR1 SGHRS and CDR2 YFSETQ. The CDR3: CASSLARAGINEKLFF. In nucleotides, the CDR3 is TGCGCCAGCAGCTTGGCCAGGGCAGGGATCAATGAAAAACTGTTTTTT.

The chain joins TRBV6-5 to TRBJ1-5; D possibly corresponds to TRBD1 (5 bases). Trimming removed 5 bases at V and 5 bases at J, with 13 bases between. Germline CDR1 reads MNHEY; CDR2 reads SVGAGI. The CDR3 sequence is 14 residues long. CDR3 sequence reads: CASSPSDSYQPQHF. CDR3 nucleotide sequence: TGTGCCAGCAGTCCTTCCGACAGTTATCAGCCCCAGCATTTT.

This rearrangement joins TRBV9 to TRBJ2-1; TRBD2 might be the D (5 bases). This CDR3 is built from 14 residues. Per germline, CDR1 SGDLS and CDR2 YYNGEE. With 5 bases removed from V and 4 bases from J, the gap between germline ends came to 13 bases. CDR3 in DNA: TGTGCCAGCAGTGGCGGGCTGGGGTACAATGAGCAGTTCTTC. Its protein is CASSGGLGYNEQFF.

This chain connects TRBV25-1 to TRBJ1-2; 10 bases are shared with TRBD1. Germline V gene data show CDR1 as MGHDK and CDR2 as SYGVNS. V dropped 1 base and J dropped 6; count of bases not matched to a gene: 5. The CDR3 covers 15 residues. For the CDR3, the DNA is TGTGCCAGCAGTGAATTTGGGACAGGGGAACATGGCTACACCTTC. Protein product: CASSEFGTGEHGYTF.

The V call is TRBV2, the J call TRBJ2-5; 9 nucleotides match TRBD1. The DNA end lines up better with TRBJ2-7; the J call may be wrong. CDR1 is SNHLY and CDR2 is FYNNEI in the germline V gene. The CDR3 is made up of 14 amino acids. The CDR3 reads CASRGGTGLTEQYF. CDR3 bases: TGTGCCAGCAGGGGGGGGACAGGGCTAACCGAGCAGTACTTC.

The rearrangement links TRBV2 to TRBJ2-7, with TRBD1 identical over 10 bases. Looked up from germline, CDR1 is SNHLY and CDR2 is FYNNEI. V gave up 3 bases and J gave up 3 bases; unmatched junction bases: 5. The CDR3 covers 15 residues. The CDR3 DNA is TGTGCCAGCAGTGATTTTGGGACAGGGGTCTACGAGCAGTACTTC. Its translation: CASSDFGTGVYEQYF.

The rearrangement links TRBV5-1 to TRBJ2-6; D is unclear. Germline CDR1 reads SGHRS; CDR2 reads YFSETQ. The CDR3 length is 16 residues. V lost 0 bases to trimming and J lost 0 bases, with 7 bases between them. The CDR3 bases are TGCGCCAGCAGCTTGGCTGCGTACTCTGGGGCCAACGTCCTGACTTTC. It encodes CASSLAAYSGANVLTF. Together with reference TRBV5-1 and TRBJ2-6, the CDR3 gives the full variable domain: KAGVTQTPRYLIKTRGQQVTLSCSPISGHRSVSWYQQTPGQGLQFLFEYFSETQRNKGNFPGRFSGRQFSNSRSEMNVSTLELGDSALYLCASSLAAYSGANVLTFGAGSRLTVL.

The rearrangement uses TRBV6-5 and TRBJ2-2, with D uncertain. V was shortened by 2 bases and J by 6 bases, with 7 bases between the two germline ends. The germline gives CDR1 MNHEY, CDR2 SVGAGI. There are 13 residues in the CDR3. The DNA of the CDR3 is TGTGCCAGCAGTTACGTACGGGCCGGGGAGCTGTTTTTT. This sequence encodes CASSYVRAGELFF.

The chain recombines TRBV11-2 with TRBJ1-1, with D hard to call. The germline CDR1 and CDR2 sequences are SGHAT and FQNNGV. Trimming left V 3 bases short and J 2 bases short, with 13 bases between. The CDR3 runs 15 residues. DNA of the CDR3: TGTGCCAGCAGCTTCCTGTTGACGGAAAACACTGAAGCTTTCTTT. Translated: CASSFLLTENTEAFF.

The genes are TRBV27 and TRBJ1-4; D is undetermined. Germline-derived CDR1 and CDR2 are MNHEY and SMNVEV (reference sequence). V lost 8 bases to trimming and J lost 8 bases, with 18 bases between them. The CDR3 spans 14 residues. The CDR3 DNA sequence: TGTGCCAGCGGTCCGGGGATTTTTGAGGAAAAACTGTTTTTT. This gives the protein CASGPGIFEEKLFF.

The rearrangement uses TRBV6-1 and TRBJ2-1; maybe TRBD1 (6 bases). Germline V gene lookup returns CDR1 MNHNS and CDR2 SASEGT. CDR3 length: 16 amino acids. V was trimmed by 3 bases and J by 1 base, leaving 13 bases between them. In DNA form, the CDR3 reads TGTGCCAGCAGTGAGATACAGGGCAGGTCCTACAATGAGCAGTTCTTC. Residues: CASSEIQGRSYNEQFF.